A single sample is the source of the 20 T cell receptor beta chains below, sequenced in a study of cytomegalovirus exposure and HLA in healthy donors. In the PCR, 60 Vbeta and 13 Jbeta primers were used. Produced via immunoSEQ multiplex PCR; TCRdb's table is partial and in-frame only. The sample consists of 30,000 to 40,000 clones, about 60% of them appearing once. Material: PBMCs. The receptors stem from a man aged 45-65 years in good health and CMV-seropositive.

This rearrangement joins TRBV9 to TRBJ2-3; D might be TRBD1 (6 bases). This CDR3 is built from 14 residues. Germline CDR1 is SGDLS and CDR2 is YYNGEE. The ends were cut back, 7 bases at V and 0 bases at J, with 12 bases in the middle. The CDR3 DNA sequence: TGTGCCAGCGGGGGAAGGGGGAGCACAGATACGCAGTATTTT. Protein: CASGGRGSTDTQYF.

This sequence joins TRBV30 and TRBJ2-7, with unresolved D. This CDR3 contains 11 residues. From germline, CDR1 is GTSNPN and CDR2 SVGIG (reference sequence). V was trimmed by 0 bases and J by 4 bases, leaving 4 bases between them. CDR3 residues: CAWSVQYEQYF. The CDR3, as DNA: TGTGCCTGGAGTGTACAGTACGAGCAGTACTTC. Based on the CDR3 plus reference TRBV30 and TRBJ2-7, the full variable domain is SQTIHQWPATLVQPVGSPLSLECTVEGTSNPNLYWYRQAAGRGLQLLFYSVGIGQISSEVPQNLSASRPQDRQFILSSKKLLLSDSGFYLCAWSVQYEQYFGPGTRLTVT.

CDR3 coding DNA: TGTGCCATCAAGGGACAGGGGAACACTGAAGCTTTCTTT. Protein product: CAIKGQGNTEAFF. The chain uses TRBV10-3 and TRBJ1-1; 9 positions agree with TRBD1. The CDR3 is made up of 13 amino acids. Trimming cost V 7 bases and J 1 base; bases outside gene matches: 1. The germline V gene encodes CDR1 ENHRY and CDR2 SYGVKD.

This chain links TRBV15 with TRBJ1-1; weak D call: TRBD1 (5 bases). This CDR3 comprises 12 residues. Trimming took 3 bases from V and 5 from J, leaving 7 bases between them. The germline CDR1 and CDR2 sequences are LNHNV and YYDKDF (reference sequence). CDR3 in DNA: TGTGCCACCAGCAGCCAGGGTACTGAAGCTTTCTTT. It codes for CATSSQGTEAFF.

This clone was counted a few times. J is TRBJ1-1 and V is TRBV30; D remains unclear. Trimming cost V 4 bases and J 4 bases, with 13 bases left between them. Germline-derived CDR1 and CDR2 are GTSNPN and SVGIG (reference sequence). The CDR3 is made up of 13 amino acids. The CDR3 loop reads CAWNVREGTEAFF. In DNA, the CDR3 is TGTGCCTGGAACGTTCGGGAGGGCACTGAAGCTTTCTTT.

The J gene is TRBJ1-4, the V gene TRBV27; tentative D call: TRBD1 (5 bases). The germline V gene has CDR1 MNHEY and CDR2 SMNVEV (reference sequence). The CDR3 runs to 12 residues. The V end was cut by 8 bases, the J end by 7 bases, with 11 bases between. This chain's CDR3 is CASGRRGEKLFF. The CDR3, as DNA: TGTGCCAGCGGGCGGAGGGGTGAAAAACTGTTTTTT.

This sequence joins TRBV28 and TRBJ2-7; possible D gene TRBD2, 6 bases. V shed 3 bases and J shed 4 bases, with 16 bases lying between them. This CDR3 is 15 amino acids long. From germline, CDR1 is MDHEN and CDR2 SYDVKM. The CDR3 nucleotides are TGTGCCAGCAGTTTGAACGGGGGAGAAACTTACGAGCAGTACTTC. Its protein product is CASSLNGGETYEQYF.

The chain employs TRBV29-1 and TRBJ2-3; 16 bases fit TRBD2. The V segment lost 4 bases and the J segment 6 bases; nucleotides outside the gene matches: 4. The CDR3 extends over 15 amino acids. Germline loops: CDR1 SQVTM, CDR2 ANQGSEA. CDR3: CSVAGLAGGLDTQYF. CDR3 nucleotides: TGCAGCGTTGCGGGACTAGCGGGAGGGCTCGATACGCAGTATTTT.

This clone was counted between two and nine times. This rearrangement joins TRBV6-5 to TRBJ2-3, with D possibly matching TRBD1 (6 bases). The CDR3 has 14 amino acids. V lost 5 bases and J lost 0, with 9 bases in between. Per germline, CDR1 MNHEY and CDR2 SVGAGI. The chain's CDR3 is CASSNRESTDTQYF. The CDR3 coding sequence is TGTGCCAGCAGTAACAGGGAGAGCACAGATACGCAGTATTTT.

This clone was counted a few times. The V call is TRBV30, the J call TRBJ2-2; maybe TRBD2 (7 bases). The CDR3 is 13 amino acids. V was trimmed by 5 bases and J by 4 bases, leaving 11 bases between them. Germline V gene data show CDR1 as GTSNPN and CDR2 as SVGIG (reference sequence). As DNA, the CDR3 is TGTGCCTGGGGGGGGGCCTTCACCGGGGAGCTGTTTTTT. Its translation is CAWGGAFTGELFF.

The chain recombines TRBV29-1 with TRBJ2-5; possible D gene TRBD1, 5 bases. This CDR3 contains 12 residues. The V gene lost 6 bases and the J gene lost 4 bases, with 12 bases spanning the gap. CDR1 and CDR2 from the germline V gene are SQVTM and ANQGSEA. This CDR3 reads CSVAQGSETQYF. In DNA, the CDR3 is TGCAGCGTAGCTCAGGGTTCAGAGACCCAGTACTTC.

The chain has TRBV5-1 and TRBJ1-1, with 9 nucleotides matching TRBD1. V was clipped by 0 bases and J by 7 bases; unmatched bases: 4. Germline V gene lookup returns CDR1 SGHRS and CDR2 YFSETQ. The CDR3 extends over 14 amino acids. CDR3 in DNA: TGCGCCAGCAGCTTGGGACAGGGGGTTGGTGAAGCTTTCTTT. Encoded protein: CASSLGQGVGEAFF.

This clone was picked up a small number of times. The genes are TRBV4-2 and TRBJ1-6, with D perhaps TRBD1 (5 bases). This CDR3 has 17 amino acids. Trimming removed 1 base from V and 0 bases from J, with 10 bases in between. Germline V gives CDR1 LGHNA, CDR2 YNFKEQ. The CDR3 region has the DNA TGTGCCAGCAGCCAAGCGGGGGGGAACTCCTATAATTCACCCCTCCACTTT. It specifies CASSQAGGNSYNSPLHF.

The rearrangement uses TRBV6-1 and TRBJ1-1; no firm D call. Trimming removed 0 bases at V and 4 bases at J, with 6 bases between. The CDR3 is 13 residues long. Germline lookup yields CDR1 MNHNS and CDR2 SASEGT. The CDR3, as DNA: TGTGCCAGCAGTGAAGCGAGGGCCACTGAAGCTTTCTTT. It codes for CASSEARATEAFF.

The V gene is TRBV7-8, the J gene TRBJ2-3; D remains unclear. This CDR3 has 13 amino acids. V lost 1 base and J 4 bases, leaving 6 bases between the germline ends. Germline CDR1 SGHVS, CDR2 FQNEAQ. The CDR3 DNA follows: TGTGCCAGCAGCTTAGGGCTGGCAGATACGCAGTATTTT. It translates to CASSLGLADTQYF. The full variable domain, completed using reference TRBV7-8 and TRBJ2-3, is GAGVSQSPRYKVAKRGQDVALRCDPISGHVSLFWYQQALGQGPEFLTYFQNEAQLDKSGLPSDRFFAERPEGSVSTLKIQRTQQEDSAVYLCASSLGLADTQYFGPGTRLTVL.

The chain uses TRBV9 and TRBJ2-7; the match to TRBD2 covers 9 bases. CDR1 and CDR2 (germline): SGDLS, YYNGEE. The CDR3 sequence is 15 residues long. Trimming cost V 2 bases and J 4 bases; bases outside gene matches: 7. The chain's CDR3 is CASSVGTSNRYEQYF. The CDR3 DNA is TGTGCCAGCAGCGTCGGGACTAGCAATAGGTACGAGCAGTACTTC.

J is TRBJ2-1 and V is TRBV30; weak D call: TRBD2 (7 bases). Trimming shortened V by 8 bases and J by 0 bases, and 17 bases separated the two germline ends. Germline CDR1 GTSNPN, CDR2 SVGIG (reference sequence). This CDR3 spans 15 amino acids. CDR3 in amino acids: CARRGGQSSYNEQFF. CDR3 coding DNA: TGTGCCAGAAGGGGGGGGCAAAGCTCCTACAATGAGCAGTTCTTC.

J is TRBJ2-1 and V is TRBV9; 7 bases are a match to TRBD1. V shed 3 bases, J shed 4 bases, and the junction held 1 base outside the gene matches. Germline V CDR1 and CDR2: SGDLS, YYNGEE. The length of the CDR3 is 13 residues. CDR3 sequence reads: CASSAGQYNEQFF. CDR3 bases: TGTGCCAGCAGCGCGGGACAGTACAATGAGCAGTTCTTC.

CDR3 sequence: CASSLNPQYGAFF. CDR3 coding DNA: TGTGCCAGCAGTTTAAATCCCCAATACGGAGCTTTCTTT. J is TRBJ1-1 and V is TRBV27, with D uncertain. The CDR3 loop spans 13 amino acids. Trimming shortened V by 2 bases and J by 10 bases, and 14 bases separated the two germline ends. CDR1 MNHEY and CDR2 SMNVEV come from the germline V gene (reference sequence).

V gene TRBV5-1 combines with J gene TRBJ2-3; D is perhaps TRBD1 (5 bases). Deletions cut 3 bases from V and 4 bases from J, with 12 bases between. The CDR3 length is 14 residues. In germline, CDR1 is SGHRS, CDR2 YFSETQ. The CDR3 loop is CASSSQGTADTQYF. CDR3 in DNA: TGCGCCAGCAGCTCGCAGGGTACGGCAGATACGCAGTATTTT.